These T cell receptor beta chains were read from a single sample in a study of control samples from healthy donors and cancer patients. The data were produced by immunoSEQ multiplex PCR, yet TCRdb's version contains in-frame clones alone and is incomplete. The sample carries around 140,000 clones, over 75% recorded once. Material: blood. The receptors here all came from a man aged 40-49 years in good health. Both conserved end residues are part of each CDR3. The D gene is left open where the match is weak. Expanded clones are given a class, and other clones once, few, many or no size at all.

d_call: TRBD2
j_call: TRBJ2-5
v_call: TRBV7-2
clone_size: -
cdr3_aa: CASSRGLAEETQYF
cdr3_nt: TGTGCCAGCAGCCGGGGACTAGCGGAAGAGACCCAGTACTTC

d_call: -
j_call: TRBJ1-6
v_call: TRBV6-6
clone_size: -
cdr3_aa: CASSVMGENSPLHF
cdr3_nt: TGTGCCAGCAGTGTCATGGGGGAGAATTCACCCCTCCACTTT

d_call: -
j_call: TRBJ1-6
v_call: TRBV2
clone_size: -
cdr3_aa: CASSAEIRLNSPLHF
cdr3_nt: TGTGCCAGCAGTGCCGAAATTAGGCTAAATTCACCCCTCCACTTT

d_call: TRBD2
j_call: TRBJ2-3
v_call: TRBV5-1
clone_size: once
cdr3_aa: CASSYSLAGGITDTQYF
cdr3_nt: TGCGCCAGCAGCTACAGTCTGGCGGGGGGGATCACAGATACGCAGTATTTT

d_call: TRBD1
j_call: TRBJ1-2
v_call: TRBV7-8
clone_size: -
cdr3_aa: CASSQDRGAHGYTF
cdr3_nt: TGTGCCAGCAGCCAAGACAGGGGAGCCCATGGCTACACCTTC

d_call: TRBD2
j_call: TRBJ2-3
v_call: TRBV7-6
clone_size: -
cdr3_aa: CASSSTGGAIDTQYF
cdr3_nt: TGTGCCAGCAGCTCTACCGGGGGGGCCATCGATACGCAGTATTTT

d_call: TRBD2
j_call: TRBJ2-7
v_call: TRBV5-1
clone_size: -
cdr3_aa: CASSLTSGGAQLHEQYF
cdr3_nt: TGCGCCAGCAGCTTGACTAGCGGGGGGGCCCAGTTGCACGAGCAGTACTTC

d_call: TRBD1
j_call: TRBJ1-6
v_call: TRBV2
clone_size: few
cdr3_aa: CASSDQGANSPLHF
cdr3_nt: TGTGCCAGCAGTGATCAGGGGGCGAATTCACCCCTCCACTTT

d_call: -
j_call: TRBJ2-5
v_call: TRBV21-1
clone_size: -
cdr3_aa: CASSTKKGEETQYF
cdr3_nt: TGTGCCAGCAGCACTAAAAAAGGGGAAGAGACCCAGTACTTC

d_call: TRBD2
j_call: TRBJ2-7
v_call: TRBV2
clone_size: once
cdr3_aa: CASSLERGTPPDEQYF
cdr3_nt: TGTGCCAGCAGTCTCGAGCGGGGGACTCCCCCCGACGAGCAGTACTTC

d_call: -
j_call: TRBJ2-1
v_call: TRBV5-1
clone_size: once
cdr3_aa: CASSQDVRNYNEQFF
cdr3_nt: TGCGCCAGCAGCCAGGACGTACGGAACTACAATGAGCAGTTCTTC

d_call: -
j_call: TRBJ1-2
v_call: TRBV2
clone_size: few
cdr3_aa: CASSVWGHDGYTF
cdr3_nt: TGTGCCAGCAGTGTATGGGGACATGATGGCTACACCTTC

d_call: -
j_call: TRBJ2-1
v_call: TRBV5-4
clone_size: once
cdr3_aa: CASSLGGQGMGNEQFF
cdr3_nt: TGTGCCAGCAGCTTGGGCGGCCAGGGGATGGGCAATGAGCAGTTCTTC

d_call: -
j_call: TRBJ2-1
v_call: TRBV7-2
clone_size: -
cdr3_aa: CASLKGHSSYNEQFF
cdr3_nt: TGTGCCAGCTTAAAGGGACATAGCTCCTACAATGAGCAGTTCTTC

d_call: TRBD2
j_call: TRBJ2-2
v_call: TRBV28
clone_size: -
cdr3_aa: CASSLFRLAGVWELFF
cdr3_nt: TGTGCCAGCAGTTTATTTCGACTAGCGGGGGTTTGGGAGCTGTTTTTT

d_call: TRBD2
j_call: TRBJ2-5
v_call: TRBV29-1
clone_size: -
cdr3_aa: CSVGLAGPQETQYF
cdr3_nt: TGCAGCGTTGGACTAGCGGGGCCGCAAGAGACCCAGTACTTC

d_call: TRBD1
j_call: TRBJ2-7
v_call: TRBV19
clone_size: -
cdr3_aa: CASSTKTGYEQYF
cdr3_nt: TGTGCCAGTAGTACCAAGACAGGGTATGAGCAGTACTTC

d_call: -
j_call: TRBJ1-5
v_call: TRBV18
clone_size: -
cdr3_aa: CASSPFRDQPQHF
cdr3_nt: TGTGCCAGCTCACCTTTTAGGGATCAGCCCCAGCATTTT

d_call: TRBD2
j_call: TRBJ2-7
v_call: TRBV5-1
clone_size: -
cdr3_aa: CASSDGGGGSYEQYF
cdr3_nt: TGCGCCAGCAGTGACGGTGGCGGGGGATCCTACGAGCAGTACTTC

d_call: -
j_call: TRBJ1-2
v_call: TRBV29-1
clone_size: -
cdr3_aa: CSVGGPGQPNF
cdr3_nt: TGCAGCGTTGGGGGACCGGGACAACCTAACTTC

d_call: TRBD1
j_call: TRBJ1-1
v_call: TRBV28
clone_size: once
cdr3_aa: CASRLTGVAEAFF
cdr3_nt: TGTGCCAGCAGACTAACAGGGGTCGCTGAAGCTTTCTTT

d_call: -
j_call: TRBJ1-1
v_call: TRBV3-1/TRBV3-2
clone_size: -
cdr3_aa: CASQGGTEAFF
cdr3_nt: TGTGCCAGTCAGGGTGGGACTGAAGCTTTCTTT

d_call: -
j_call: TRBJ2-3
v_call: TRBV29-1
clone_size: -
cdr3_aa: CSADRAGRNTQYF
cdr3_nt: TGCAGTGCCGACAGGGCAGGGAGGAATACGCAGTATTTT

d_call: -
j_call: TRBJ2-2
v_call: TRBV3-1/TRBV3-2
clone_size: -
cdr3_aa: CASSWTVNTGELFF
cdr3_nt: TGTGCCAGCAGCTGGACAGTGAACACCGGGGAGCTGTTTTTT

d_call: -
j_call: TRBJ1-3
v_call: TRBV14
clone_size: -
cdr3_aa: CASSQMSDGVGNTIYF
cdr3_nt: TGTGCCAGCAGCCAAATGTCGGACGGGGTCGGAAACACCATATATTTT

d_call: TRBD1
j_call: TRBJ1-2
v_call: TRBV19
clone_size: -
cdr3_aa: CASRPSGQANYGYTF
cdr3_nt: TGTGCCAGTAGACCGAGCGGACAGGCTAACTATGGCTACACCTTC

d_call: -
j_call: TRBJ2-5
v_call: TRBV15
clone_size: -
cdr3_aa: CATSFPGRRQETQYF
cdr3_nt: TGTGCCACCAGCTTCCCAGGACGGAGGCAAGAGACCCAGTACTTC

d_call: -
j_call: TRBJ2-1
v_call: TRBV7-9
clone_size: -
cdr3_aa: CASSLGAGPPMGQFF
cdr3_nt: TGTGCCAGCAGCTTAGGGGCAGGGCCCCCAATGGGGCAGTTCTTC

d_call: -
j_call: TRBJ2-7
v_call: TRBV30
clone_size: -
cdr3_aa: CAWSVNLRTYEQYF
cdr3_nt: TGTGCCTGGAGTGTAAACTTAAGGACCTACGAGCAGTACTTC

d_call: -
j_call: TRBJ2-3
v_call: TRBV7-2
clone_size: -
cdr3_aa: CASSLAQISTDTQYF
cdr3_nt: TGTGCCAGCAGCTTAGCGCAGATCAGCACAGATACGCAGTATTTT

d_call: TRBD1
j_call: TRBJ1-6
v_call: TRBV6-5
clone_size: -
cdr3_aa: CASSLGDSRNSPLHF
cdr3_nt: TGTGCCAGCAGTCTGGGGGACAGTCGGAATTCACCCCTCCACTTT

d_call: -
j_call: TRBJ2-3
v_call: TRBV12-3/TRBV12-4
clone_size: -
cdr3_aa: CASSQDRFNTQYF
cdr3_nt: TGTGCCAGCAGCCAAGACCGATTTAATACGCAGTATTTT

d_call: -
j_call: TRBJ2-2
v_call: TRBV5-1
clone_size: -
cdr3_aa: CASSLMAVSTGELFF
cdr3_nt: TGCGCCAGCAGCTTAATGGCAGTCTCCACCGGGGAGCTGTTTTTT

d_call: -
j_call: TRBJ1-6
v_call: TRBV28
clone_size: -
cdr3_aa: CASRTLRDGDSPLHF
cdr3_nt: TGTGCCAGCAGAACCCTCCGGGACGGGGATTCACCCCTCCACTTT